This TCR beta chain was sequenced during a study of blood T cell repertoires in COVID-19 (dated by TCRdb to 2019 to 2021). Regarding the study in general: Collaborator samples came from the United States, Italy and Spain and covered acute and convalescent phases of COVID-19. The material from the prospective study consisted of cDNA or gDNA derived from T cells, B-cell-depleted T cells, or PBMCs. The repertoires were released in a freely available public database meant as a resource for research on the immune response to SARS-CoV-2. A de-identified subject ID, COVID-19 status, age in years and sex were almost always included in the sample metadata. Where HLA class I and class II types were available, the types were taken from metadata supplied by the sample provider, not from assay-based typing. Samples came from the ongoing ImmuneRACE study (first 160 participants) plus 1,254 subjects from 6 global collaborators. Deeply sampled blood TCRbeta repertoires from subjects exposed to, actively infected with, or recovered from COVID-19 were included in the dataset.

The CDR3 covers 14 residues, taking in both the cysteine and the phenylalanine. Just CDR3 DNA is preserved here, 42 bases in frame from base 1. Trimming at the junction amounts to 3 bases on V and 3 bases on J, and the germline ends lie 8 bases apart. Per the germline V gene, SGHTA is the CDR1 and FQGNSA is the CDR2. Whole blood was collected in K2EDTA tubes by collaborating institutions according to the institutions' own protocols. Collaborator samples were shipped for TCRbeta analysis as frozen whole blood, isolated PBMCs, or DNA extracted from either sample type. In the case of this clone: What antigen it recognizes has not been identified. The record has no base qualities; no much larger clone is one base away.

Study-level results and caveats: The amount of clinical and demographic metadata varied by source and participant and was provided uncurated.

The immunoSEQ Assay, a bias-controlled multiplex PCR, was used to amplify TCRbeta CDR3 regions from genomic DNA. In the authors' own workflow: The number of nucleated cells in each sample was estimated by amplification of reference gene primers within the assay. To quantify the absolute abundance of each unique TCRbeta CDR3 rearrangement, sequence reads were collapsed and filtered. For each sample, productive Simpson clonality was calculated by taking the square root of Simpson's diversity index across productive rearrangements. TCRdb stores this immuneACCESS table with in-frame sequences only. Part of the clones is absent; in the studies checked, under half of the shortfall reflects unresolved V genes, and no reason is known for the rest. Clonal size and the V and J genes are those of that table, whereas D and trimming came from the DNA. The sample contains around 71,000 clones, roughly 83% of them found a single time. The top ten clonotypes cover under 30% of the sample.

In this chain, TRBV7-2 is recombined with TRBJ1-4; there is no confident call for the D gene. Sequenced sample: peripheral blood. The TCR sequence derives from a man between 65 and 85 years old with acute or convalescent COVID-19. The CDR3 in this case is CASSLLQSNEKLFF. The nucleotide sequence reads TGTGCCAGCAGCTTGTTACAGTCTAATGAAAAACTGTTTTTT.